The entry that follows covers one TCR beta chain sequence. The sample belongs to a study of PD-L1 blockade in urothelial cancer. Sequencing used immunoSEQ multiplex PCR; TCRdb keeps in-frame clones, though not all of them. In the table there are tens of thousands of clones, about 90% of which are singletons. Time point indicated: peripheral blood 6 weeks after treatment start. V was clipped by 3 bases and J by 4 bases, with 7 bases between them. This CDR3 is built from 12 residues. The V gene's germline CDR1 is MDHEN and CDR2 SYDVKM. V and J are TRBV28 and TRBJ2-7; D unclear. The sequenced sample was PBMCs, obtained around atezolizumab (anti-PD-L1) treatment. The clonotype was recovered from a man aged 65 to 79 with urothelial cancer. CDR3 residues: CASSLVRYEQYF. For the CDR3, the DNA is TGTGCCAGCAGTTTGGTCAGATACGAGCAGTACTTC.